Listed below are T cell receptor beta chains from one sample, sequenced in a study of blood T cell repertoires in COVID-19. Sequencing used immunoSEQ multiplex PCR; TCRdb keeps in-frame clones, though not all of them. The data show a few hundred thousand clones, 86% seen once. Source material: peripheral blood. The receptors come from a woman in her fifties or sixties with acute or convalescent COVID-19. CDR3s include the opening cysteine and the closing phenylalanine or tryptophan. Fields, in order: CDR3 DNA, CDR3 protein, J gene, D gene, clone size, V gene. D genes are given only for firm matches. Not every row has a clone size; where given, it reads once, few, many or a size class.

DNA: TGTGCCAGCAGTGACTCACCCAGGGGGCTAAGGGGCTACACCTTC
CDR3: CASSDSPRGLRGYTF
J: TRBJ1-2
D: TRBD1
size: once
V: TRBV6-4

DNA: TGTGCCAGCAGTTCTGTGACAGGGGACAATCAGCCCCAGCATTTT
CDR3: CASSSVTGDNQPQHF
J: TRBJ1-5
D: TRBD1
size: .
V: TRBV28

DNA: TGTGCCAGCAGCTTAGTATTCCACAATGAGCAGTTCTTC
CDR3: CASSLVFHNEQFF
J: TRBJ2-1
D: .
size: once
V: TRBV7-2

DNA: TGTGCCAGCAGCAGGGCAGGGTGTAACACTGAAGCTTTCTTT
CDR3: CASSRAGCNTEAFF
J: TRBJ1-1
D: .
size: .
V: TRBV21-1

DNA: TGCGCCAGCAGCCAAGATCATTTTCAGGGGACAGGTCGCAATCAGCCCCAGCATTTT
CDR3: CASSQDHFQGTGRNQPQHF
J: TRBJ1-5
D: TRBD1
size: few
V: TRBV4-1

DNA: TGTGCCAGCAGCCACGTGAAGACAGGGAGTGAAGCTTTCTTT
CDR3: CASSHVKTGSEAFF
J: TRBJ1-1
D: TRBD1
size: .
V: TRBV3-1/TRBV3-2

DNA: TGTGCCAGCAACCAATTAGCGGGAGGCCTCTACAATGAGCAGTTCTTC
CDR3: CASNQLAGGLYNEQFF
J: TRBJ2-1
D: TRBD2
size: .
V: TRBV6-6

DNA: TGTGCCAGCAGCCCTACTCCTCATACGACAGGCTACGAGCAGTACTTC
CDR3: CASSPTPHTTGYEQYF
J: TRBJ2-7
D: .
size: .
V: TRBV9

DNA: TGCAGTGCTAGTGCGGGTGAGGGATGGTCCTACAATGAGCAGTTCTTC
CDR3: CSASAGEGWSYNEQFF
J: TRBJ2-1
D: .
size: .
V: TRBV20-1

DNA: TGCAGCGTTGGTAGCGGGATTGACACCGGGGAGCTGTTTTTT
CDR3: CSVGSGIDTGELFF
J: TRBJ2-2
D: TRBD2
size: .
V: TRBV29-1

DNA: TGTGCCAGCAGCTCTGAAACAGGGGCGGGGGAGACCCAGTACTTC
CDR3: CASSSETGAGETQYF
J: TRBJ2-5
D: .
size: .
V: TRBV7-2

DNA: TGTGCCAGCAGCCCAGGGGTGAACACCGGGGAGCTGTTTTTT
CDR3: CASSPGVNTGELFF
J: TRBJ2-2
D: .
size: .
V: TRBV7-3

DNA: TGTGCCAGCAGCGTATCCCCAGGGGGCTCCTACGAGCAGTACTTC
CDR3: CASSVSPGGSYEQYF
J: TRBJ2-7
D: TRBD1
size: .
V: TRBV9

DNA: TGTGCCAGCAGCTTGACCTCAGGGAACACTGAAGCTTTCTTT
CDR3: CASSLTSGNTEAFF
J: TRBJ1-1
D: .
size: .
V: TRBV9

DNA: TGTGCCAGCAGACCTACTAGAACTAGCACAGATACGCAGTATTTT
CDR3: CASRPTRTSTDTQYF
J: TRBJ2-3
D: .
size: few
V: TRBV3-1/TRBV3-2

DNA: TGTGCCAGCAGTTCGCCCGGAGGGAACACTGAAGCTTTCTTT
CDR3: CASSSPGGNTEAFF
J: TRBJ1-1
D: .
size: .
V: TRBV28

DNA: TGTGCCAGCAGTGAAGGAGTCTATGGCTACACCTTC
CDR3: CASSEGVYGYTF
J: TRBJ1-2
D: .
size: .
V: TRBV2

DNA: TGTGCCAGCCAACTAGCGGGAGTTCGAGAGCAGTTCTTC
CDR3: CASQLAGVREQFF
J: TRBJ2-1
D: TRBD2
size: .
V: TRBV19

DNA: TGCGCCAGCAGCCTTGGGACAGGGGCAACTAATGAAAAACTGTTTTTT
CDR3: CASSLGTGATNEKLFF
J: TRBJ1-4
D: TRBD1
size: .
V: TRBV4-1

DNA: TGTGCCAGCAGTTACCGAGCGGGAGACTACGAGCAGTACTTC
CDR3: CASSYRAGDYEQYF
J: TRBJ2-7
D: TRBD2
size: .
V: TRBV6-5

DNA: TGCGCCAGCAGCTTGGCGTATTCGGGAGGGCCCAGTGAGACCCAGTACTTC
CDR3: CASSLAYSGGPSETQYF
J: TRBJ2-5
D: TRBD2
size: .
V: TRBV5-1

DNA: TGTGCCAGCACCGGGACTAGCGGGAGGACAGATACGCAGTATTTT
CDR3: CASTGTSGRTDTQYF
J: TRBJ2-3
D: TRBD2
size: .
V: TRBV28

DNA: TGTGCCAGCTCACCCCCCTGGCTTAATTCACCCCTCCACTTT
CDR3: CASSPPWLNSPLHF
J: TRBJ1-6
D: .
size: .
V: TRBV18

DNA: TGTGCCAGCACCCTGCTTAGCGGCCAAGAGACCCAGTACTTC
CDR3: CASTLLSGQETQYF
J: TRBJ2-5
D: .
size: .
V: TRBV2

DNA: TGTGCCAGCAGTTTATATGGGACAGGGGGCTATGGCTACACCTTC
CDR3: CASSLYGTGGYGYTF
J: TRBJ1-2
D: TRBD1
size: .
V: TRBV28

DNA: TGTGCCAGCAGTTTATCTACTAGCGGGAGAGGCGAGCAGTACTTC
CDR3: CASSLSTSGRGEQYF
J: TRBJ2-7
D: TRBD2
size: .
V: TRBV27

DNA: TGTGCCAGCAGCTTGGGACTAGAGACAGATACGCAGTATTTT
CDR3: CASSLGLETDTQYF
J: TRBJ2-3
D: TRBD2
size: .
V: TRBV7-2

DNA: TGCGCCAGCAGCTTGACCCCCCCAGGGGCTAGTTCCTACGAGCAGTACTTC
CDR3: CASSLTPPGASSYEQYF
J: TRBJ2-7
D: .
size: .
V: TRBV5-1

DNA: TGTGCCAGCAGCCCCCCACAGGGAATGAACACTGAAGCTTTCTTT
CDR3: CASSPPQGMNTEAFF
J: TRBJ1-1
D: .
size: .
V: TRBV9

DNA: TGTGCCAGCAGAAGAGGGGGAAACTACGAGCAGTACTTC
CDR3: CASRRGGNYEQYF
J: TRBJ2-7
D: .
size: .
V: TRBV6-5

DNA: TGTGCCAGCAGCTTGGGGGGGGTCGAGGGTCTTACTGAAGCTTTCTTT
CDR3: CASSLGGVEGLTEAFF
J: TRBJ1-1
D: .
size: .
V: TRBV5-4

DNA: TGTGCCAGCAGCCAGGGGCGGGATTGGGGATCACCCCTCCACTTT
CDR3: CASSQGRDWGSPLHF
J: TRBJ1-6
D: .
size: .
V: TRBV3-1/TRBV3-2

DNA: TGTGCCAGCAGCCAAGTGGGGGGGGCTAGCTCCTACAATGAGCAGTTCTTC
CDR3: CASSQVGGASSYNEQFF
J: TRBJ2-1
D: .
size: once
V: TRBV14

DNA: TGCGCCAGCAGCTTTAGGTCCCTCCCTCAGGAGGGCCGAGACATTCAGTACTTC
CDR3: CASSFRSLPQEGRDIQYF
J: TRBJ2-4
D: .
size: .
V: TRBV5-1

DNA: TGTGCCAGCTCACCGGGACAGGGTCGCTGGAACACTGAAGCTTTCTTT
CDR3: CASSPGQGRWNTEAFF
J: TRBJ1-1
D: TRBD1
size: few
V: TRBV18

DNA: TGTGTAGCGCGGGAGGGTAACACCGGGGAGCTGTTTTTT
CDR3: CVAREGNTGELFF
J: TRBJ2-2
D: TRBD2
size: .
V: TRBV7-8